The source of this TCR beta chain is a study of radiation and T cells in renal cell carcinoma. Time point reported: baseline pretreatment blood. Specified treatment: 15 Gy SBRT to primary tumor, nephrectomy 4 weeks later. Note on this clone: As yet, its antigen is unknown.

Profiling relied on immunoSEQ multiplex PCR, and the TCRdb table lists in-frame clones only, not all of them. The repertoire consists of some 100,000 clones, with approximately 80% occurring once and the leading ten covering approximately 6.4%. General observations from the study: Pretreatment tumor biopsies were lacking, so baseline clonotypes are unknown.

The starting material was blood, obtained from a patient whose treatment included radiotherapy and nephrectomy. The sequence came from a man in his 60s with renal cell carcinoma.

In DNA form, the CDR3 reads TGTGCCAGCGGACAGGGCCTGACCTACGAGCAGTACTTC. Translation: CASGQGLTYEQYF. The rearrangement joins TRBV2 to TRBJ2-7, with 8 bases that match TRBD1. CDR3 length: 13 residues. J was trimmed by 2 bases and V by 8 bases; bases with no gene match: 5. Germline CDR1 is SNHLY and CDR2 is FYNNEI. Based on the CDR3 plus reference TRBV2 and TRBJ2-7, the full variable domain is EPEVTQTPSHQVTQMGQEVILRCVPISNHLYFYWYRQILGQKVEFLVSFYNNEISEKSEIFDDQFSVERPDGSNFTLKIRSTKLEDSAMYFCASGQGLTYEQYFGPGTRLTVT.